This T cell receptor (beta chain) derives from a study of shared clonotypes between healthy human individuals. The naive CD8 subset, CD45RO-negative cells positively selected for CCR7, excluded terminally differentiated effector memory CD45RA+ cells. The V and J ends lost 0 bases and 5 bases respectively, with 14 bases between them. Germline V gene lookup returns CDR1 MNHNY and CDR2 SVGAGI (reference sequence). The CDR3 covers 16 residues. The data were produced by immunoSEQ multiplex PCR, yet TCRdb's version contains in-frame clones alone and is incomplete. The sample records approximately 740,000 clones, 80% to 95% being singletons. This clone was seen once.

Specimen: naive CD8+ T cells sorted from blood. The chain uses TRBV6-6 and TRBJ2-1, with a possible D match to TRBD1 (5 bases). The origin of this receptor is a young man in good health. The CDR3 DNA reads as TGTGCCAGCAGTTACTCCAGGGAAGGGATAAACAATGAGCAGTTCTTC. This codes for CASSYSREGINNEQFF.